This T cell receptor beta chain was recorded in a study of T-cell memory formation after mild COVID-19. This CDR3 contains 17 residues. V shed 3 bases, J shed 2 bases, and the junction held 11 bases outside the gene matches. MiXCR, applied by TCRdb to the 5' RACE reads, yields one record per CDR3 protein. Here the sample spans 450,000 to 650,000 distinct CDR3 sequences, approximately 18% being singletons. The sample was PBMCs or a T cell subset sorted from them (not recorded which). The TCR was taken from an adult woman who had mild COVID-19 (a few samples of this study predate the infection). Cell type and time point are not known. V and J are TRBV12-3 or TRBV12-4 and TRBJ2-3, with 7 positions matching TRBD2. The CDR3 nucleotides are TGTGCCAGCAGTTTTAACCCGGGGGGAGTTGCCACAGATACGCAGTATTTT. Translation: CASSFNPGGVATDTQYF.